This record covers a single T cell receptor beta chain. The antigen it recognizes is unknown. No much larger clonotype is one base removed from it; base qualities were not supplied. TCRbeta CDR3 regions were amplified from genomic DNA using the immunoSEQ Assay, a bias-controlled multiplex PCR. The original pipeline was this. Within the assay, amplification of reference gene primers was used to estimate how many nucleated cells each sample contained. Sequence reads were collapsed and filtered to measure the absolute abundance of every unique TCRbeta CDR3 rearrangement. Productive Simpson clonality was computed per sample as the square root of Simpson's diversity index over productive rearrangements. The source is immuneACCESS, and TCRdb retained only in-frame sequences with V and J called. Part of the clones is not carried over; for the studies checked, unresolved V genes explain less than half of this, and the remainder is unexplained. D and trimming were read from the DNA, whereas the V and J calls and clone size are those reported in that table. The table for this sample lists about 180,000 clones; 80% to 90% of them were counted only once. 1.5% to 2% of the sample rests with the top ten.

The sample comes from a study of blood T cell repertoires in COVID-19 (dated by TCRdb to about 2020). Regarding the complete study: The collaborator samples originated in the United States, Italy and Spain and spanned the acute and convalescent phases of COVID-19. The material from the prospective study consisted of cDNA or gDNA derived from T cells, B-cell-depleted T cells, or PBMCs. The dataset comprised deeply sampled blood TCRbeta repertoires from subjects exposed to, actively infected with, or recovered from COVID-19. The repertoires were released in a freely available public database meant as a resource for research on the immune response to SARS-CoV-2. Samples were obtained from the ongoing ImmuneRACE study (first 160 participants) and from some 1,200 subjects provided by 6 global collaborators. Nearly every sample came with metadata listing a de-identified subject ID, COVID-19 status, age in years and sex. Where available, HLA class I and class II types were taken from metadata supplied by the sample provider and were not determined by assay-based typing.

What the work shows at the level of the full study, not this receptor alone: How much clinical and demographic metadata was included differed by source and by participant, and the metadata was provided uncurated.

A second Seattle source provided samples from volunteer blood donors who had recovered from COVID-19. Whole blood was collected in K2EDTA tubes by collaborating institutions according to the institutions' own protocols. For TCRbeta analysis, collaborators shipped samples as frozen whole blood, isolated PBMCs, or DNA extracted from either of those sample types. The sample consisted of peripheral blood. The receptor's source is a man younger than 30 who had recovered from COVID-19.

The CDR3 region has the sequence CASSPGQGGTGELFF. The DNA sequence is as follows: TGTGCCAGCTCACCAGGACAGGGTGGGACCGGGGAGCTGTTTTTT. The V and J genes are TRBV18 and TRBJ2-2, with 8 bases aligning to TRBD1. CDR1 and CDR2 were assigned from the germline V gene as KGHSH and LQKENI. V lost 2 bases and J lost 5 bases, and the count of bases not matched to a germline gene is 4. The CDR3 runs 15 amino acids, cysteine and phenylalanine included. The entry retains the CDR3 DNA only, 45 bases that are in frame from base 1.